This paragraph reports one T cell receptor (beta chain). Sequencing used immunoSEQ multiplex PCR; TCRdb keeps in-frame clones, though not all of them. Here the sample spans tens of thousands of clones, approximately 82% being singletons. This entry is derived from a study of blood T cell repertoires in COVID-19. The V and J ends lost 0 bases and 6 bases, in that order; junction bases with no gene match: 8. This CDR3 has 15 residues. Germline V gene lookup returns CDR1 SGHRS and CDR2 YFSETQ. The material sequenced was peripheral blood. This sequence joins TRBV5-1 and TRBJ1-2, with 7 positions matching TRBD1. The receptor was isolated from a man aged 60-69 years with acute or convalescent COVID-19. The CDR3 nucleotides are TGCGCCAGCAGCTTGGGGGCAGGGGGTAGTGATGGCTACACCTTC. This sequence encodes CASSLGAGGSDGYTF.